These T cell receptor beta chains were read from a single sample in a study of T cells in localized non-small cell lung cancer. TCRdb's copy holds only in-frame clones and misses some; the assay was immunoSEQ multiplex PCR. The table records around 1,400 clones, about 20% of them present only once. The specimen was lung tumor tissue, collected before any cancer treatment. The receptors shown here come from a female donor over 55 with stage I squamous cell lung carcinoma. Both conserved end residues are part of each CDR3. A D gene is named only where the DNA matches it firmly. Part of the rows lack a size; the others show once, few, many or a class for expanded clones.

cdr3_length d_call j_call v_call clone_size cdr3_nt cdr3_aa
13 . TRBJ1-1 TRBV6-8 few TGTGCCAGCACCCATCGGGGTTCCACTGAAGCTTTCTTT CASTHRGSTEAFF
16 TRBD1 TRBJ2-5 TRBV12-5 . TGTGCCAGCACCCCTCCGGGCAGGGGGCGTCGGGAGACCCAGTACTTC CASTPPGRGRRETQYF
15 TRBD2 TRBJ2-7 TRBV11-3 few TGTGCCAGCAGTCTAGGGTCGGGACTAGCCAACGAGCAGTACTTC CASSLGSGLANEQYF
14 . TRBJ2-7 TRBV28 . TGTGCCAGCAGTTTGAGTGACAGGACCTACGAGCAGTACTTC CASSLSDRTYEQYF
15 TRBD1 TRBJ2-7 TRBV19 once TGTGCCAGTAGGCCGGCGGACAGGGGCTCCCACGAGCAGTACTTC CASRPADRGSHEQYF
13 TRBD2 TRBJ2-7 TRBV18 few TGTGCCAGCTCAAGCGGGACTAGCCCCGAGCAGTACTTC CASSSGTSPEQYF
14 . TRBJ1-1 TRBV6-8 . TGTGCCAGCAGCTCCACAGGGACGAACACTGAAGCTTTCTTT CASSSTGTNTEAFF
14 . TRBJ1-1 TRBV30 . TGTGCCTGGAGGACCCGACAGGTTAACACTGAAGCTTTCTTT CAWRTRQVNTEAFF
16 TRBD2 TRBJ2-7 TRBV11-3 large TGTGCCAGCAGCCCTCCGGGACTAGCGGGATACTACGAGCAGTACTTC CASSPPGLAGYYEQYF
15 TRBD2 TRBJ2-7 TRBV11-3 few TGTGCCAGCAGCCGGGGGGGCAGCATTTCGGGCGAGCAGTACTTC CASSRGGSISGEQYF
16 TRBD1 TRBJ2-5 TRBV19 . TGTGCCAGTAGTAAGGGACAGGGGGTGGTGGCAGAGACCCAGTACTTC CASSKGQGVVAETQYF
13 . TRBJ2-7 TRBV28 . TGTGCCAGCAGTTTAGGGGTAGGGAAAGAGCAGTACTTC CASSLGVGKEQYF
22 . TRBJ2-6 TRBV19 . TGTGCCAGACAGGGAGGGGACGGCGGGGCGGGACGGTTCAGCTCTGGGGCCAACGTCCTGACTTTC CARQGGDGGAGRFSSGANVLTF
15 TRBD2 TRBJ2-7 TRBV11-3 . TGTGCCAGCACCTCGGGGGGGGGCCGCTCCTACGAGCAGTACTTC CASTSGGGRSYEQYF
16 . TRBJ2-1 TRBV28 few TGTGCCAGCAGTTCCGCCGGGACTGAGCTCTACAATGAGCAGTTCTTC CASSSAGTELYNEQFF
17 TRBD1 TRBJ1-5 TRBV28 . TGTGCCAGCAGTTCCACTGGGACAGGGGGCGGCCATCAGCCCCAGCATTTT CASSSTGTGGGHQPQHF
14 . TRBJ1-2 TRBV15 . TGTGCCACCAGCAGAGATAAAGGGGCGGAAGGCTACACCTTC CATSRDKGAEGYTF
13 . TRBJ2-3 TRBV29-1 . TGCAGCGTTGAAGATCACGCTAGCGATACGCAGTATTTT CSVEDHASDTQYF
12 . TRBJ2-4 TRBV19 . TGTGCCAGTAGTATCCCCTTTGACATTCAGTACTTC CASSIPFDIQYF
14 . TRBJ2-4 TRBV11-3 . TGTGCCAGCAGCTTGGCCGGCGGGAAAAACATTCAGTACTTC CASSLAGGKNIQYF